This T cell receptor (beta chain) appears in the sequencing data of a study of molecular identifiers for immune sequencing clone quantification. Study details: Replicates involved a five-way split of RNA from roughly 18,000 or 92,000 naive CD8 cells, with sequencing of four. Overall study results and limits: Whereas clones above 20 RNA copies held under 1% of naive-cell molecules, they held over 99% of effector molecules. Should identical TCR molecules share a barcode, the sizes of highly expanded clones could be underestimated.

In TCRdb, the PCR reads were re-called with MiXCR into one record per CDR3 protein. The sample yields some 590,000 distinct CDR3 sequences, roughly 25% seen once. CDR1 DFQATT and CDR2 SNEGSKA come from the germline V gene (reference sequence). CDR3 length: 15 residues. Between the trimmed V and J ends, which lost 0 bases and 1 base, there was a span of 10 bases. Based on a CD8+CD4-CCR7+CD45RA+ profile, naive CD8 T cells were sorted. This clonotype was seen at least ten times. Antigen: not known. The source of this sequence is a human donor in good health. Some libraries in this study had Jurkat cell RNA spiked in. Sequenced input: naive CD8+ T cells from blood, with Jurkat cell RNA spiked in. Specified subset: FACS-sorted CD8+CD4-CCR7+CD45RA+ naive T cells. The V call is TRBV20-1, the J call TRBJ1-5; D remains ambiguous. The CDR3 DNA reads as TGCAGTGCTAGAGAGGACCAGGCGAGCAATCAGCCCCAGCATTTT. It specifies CSAREDQASNQPQHF.